These T cell receptor beta chains were read from a single sample in a study of T cell repertoires in cytomegalovirus infection. TCRdb re-analysed the reads in MiXCR, keeping a single row per CDR3 protein. The sample yields about 51,000 distinct CDR3 sequences, around 20% seen once. These TCRs' antigens remain unknown. The sample consisted of CD8+ T cells from cultured PBMCs, taken from culture after CMV antigen stimulation. Receptors originate from a human donor in good health (CMV status not recorded). Some clones in this sample may be carry-over from other donors' samples. The CDR3 runs from the conserved cysteine through the conserved F or W. D genes are given only for firm matches. Part of the rows lack a size; the others show once, few, many or a class for expanded clones.

d_gene,v_gene,j_gene,abundance,CDR3nt,CDR3aa
-,TRBV6-5,TRBJ1-2,-,TGTGCCAGCAGTCCCCTGGACAGTAACAACTATGGCTACACCTTC,CASSPLDSNNYGYTF
TRBD2,TRBV6-6,TRBJ2-4,few,TGTGCCAGCAGTTACGGCGGGGGTCCCAAAAACATTCAGTACTTC,CASSYGGGPKNIQYF
-,TRBV27,TRBJ1-1,few,TGTGCCAGCAGTTTATTGGCCGGACAAAGGGACACTGAAGCTTTCTTT,CASSLLAGQRDTEAFF
TRBD2,TRBV7-8,TRBJ2-3,few,TGTGCCAGCAGCTTTACTAGCGGGTTGACAGATACGCAGTATTTT,CASSFTSGLTDTQYF
-,TRBV5-5,TRBJ1-2,few,TGTGCCAGCAGCTTGACGTCTAAAGGGGGAAACTATGGCTACACCTTC,CASSLTSKGGNYGYTF
-,TRBV7-9,TRBJ2-7,medium-sized,TGTGCCAGCAGCCCCCGGCAGTCAGTCAAACAGTACGAGCAGTACTTC,CASSPRQSVKQYEQYF
TRBD2,TRBV10-2,TRBJ2-1,-,TGCGCCAGCCGGATGGGACGGGGTAACCTAGCGGGAGCGAACCTGATGGAGCAGTTCTTC,CASRMGRGNLAGANLMEQFF
-,TRBV7-9,TRBJ2-3,-,TGTGCCAGCAGCTCCGACTGGGAAGTCGCAGATACGCAGTATTTT,CASSSDWEVADTQYF
-,TRBV24-1,TRBJ2-6,-,TGTGCCACCTCGGCCTCTGGGGCCAACGTCCTGACTTTC,CATSASGANVLTF
TRBD2,TRBV12-3/TRBV12-4,TRBJ2-1,-,TGTGCCAGCAGGCCCGGGGGGGCAGGCAAGTTCTTC,CASRPGGAGKFF
TRBD1,TRBV7-2,TRBJ2-7,few,TGTGCCAGCAGCCTCACGGCCGGGACAGTATACGAGCAGTACTTC,CASSLTAGTVYEQYF
-,TRBV6-6,TRBJ2-1,many,TGTGCCAGCATTACTCGGACATTCGTTGACAATGAGCAGTTCTTC,CASITRTFVDNEQFF
-,TRBV7-6,TRBJ2-7,few,TGTGCCAGCAGCCAATGGGCAGGGGTCGGCTACGAGCAGTACTTC,CASSQWAGVGYEQYF
-,TRBV6-6,TRBJ1-1,-,TGTGCCAGCAGTTTAAATCCTCTTACTGAAGCTTTCTTT,CASSLNPLTEAFF
TRBD2,TRBV6-2/TRBV6-3,TRBJ2-5,few,TGTGCCAGCAGTTTTCCTAGCGGGACAGAGACCCAGTACTTC,CASSFPSGTETQYF
-,TRBV27,TRBJ2-1,few,TGTGCCAGCAGTAAGCCGGGTTCCTACAATGAGCAGTTCTTC,CASSKPGSYNEQFF
-,TRBV10-2,TRBJ2-3,few,TGCGCCAGCAGTGAGTCGAATAAAGATACGCAGTATTTT,CASSESNKDTQYF
TRBD1,TRBV6-5,TRBJ1-6,-,TGTGCCAGCAGTTATACGGACAGGGGTGGTTCACCCCTCCACTTT,CASSYTDRGGSPLHF
TRBD2,TRBV7-8,TRBJ2-3,-,TGTGCCAGCAGCTCAAGCGGGGGGAGCACAGATACGCAGTATTTT,CASSSSGGSTDTQYF
-,TRBV6-2/TRBV6-3,TRBJ2-7,-,TGTGCCAGCAGGAGGGACGATGTCTACGAGCAGTACTTC,CASRRDDVYEQYF
-,TRBV6-6,TRBJ1-5,many,TGTGCCAGCAGCAGGGCGGGTCGGGGTCAGCCCCAGCATTTT,CASSRAGRGQPQHF
TRBD1,TRBV19,TRBJ1-3,few,TGTGCCAGTAGTGGGATCCGGGACAGCATTCTACGCTCTGGAAACACCATATATTTT,CASSGIRDSILRSGNTIYF
-,TRBV19,TRBJ2-1,few,TGTGCCAGCCTCACACCCTACAATGAGCAGTTCTTC,CASLTPYNEQFF
-,TRBV7-8,TRBJ1-1,few,TGTGCCAGCAGCTTAACCCCCCGGGGGATGAACACTGAAGCTTTCTTT,CASSLTPRGMNTEAFF
-,TRBV12-3/TRBV12-4,TRBJ2-1,-,TGTGCCAGCACCATAAGTAAGAATGAGCAGTTCTTC,CASTISKNEQFF
-,TRBV4-2,TRBJ2-5,-,TGTGCCAGCAGCCCAACGCCGGGCGCTAAAGAGACCCAGTACTTC,CASSPTPGAKETQYF
-,TRBV7-8,TRBJ2-7,few,TGTGCCAGCAGCCCCTGGGACGGATACGAGCAGTACTTC,CASSPWDGYEQYF